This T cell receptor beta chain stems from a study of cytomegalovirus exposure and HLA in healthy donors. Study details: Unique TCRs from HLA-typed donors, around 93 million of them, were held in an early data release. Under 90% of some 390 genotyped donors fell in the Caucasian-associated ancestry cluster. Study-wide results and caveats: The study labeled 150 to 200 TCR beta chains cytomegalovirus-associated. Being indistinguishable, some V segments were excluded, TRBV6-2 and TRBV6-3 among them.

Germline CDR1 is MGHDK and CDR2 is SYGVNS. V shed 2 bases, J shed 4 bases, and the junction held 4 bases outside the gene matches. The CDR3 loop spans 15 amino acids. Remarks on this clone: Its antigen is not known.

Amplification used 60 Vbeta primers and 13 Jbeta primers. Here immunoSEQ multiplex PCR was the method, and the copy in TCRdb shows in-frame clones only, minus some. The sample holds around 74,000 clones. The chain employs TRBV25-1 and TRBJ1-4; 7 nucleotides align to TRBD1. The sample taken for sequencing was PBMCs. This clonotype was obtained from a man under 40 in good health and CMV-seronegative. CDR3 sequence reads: CASSEPGTVNEKLFF. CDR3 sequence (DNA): TGTGCCAGCAGTGAACCCGGGACAGTTAATGAAAAACTGTTTTTT.